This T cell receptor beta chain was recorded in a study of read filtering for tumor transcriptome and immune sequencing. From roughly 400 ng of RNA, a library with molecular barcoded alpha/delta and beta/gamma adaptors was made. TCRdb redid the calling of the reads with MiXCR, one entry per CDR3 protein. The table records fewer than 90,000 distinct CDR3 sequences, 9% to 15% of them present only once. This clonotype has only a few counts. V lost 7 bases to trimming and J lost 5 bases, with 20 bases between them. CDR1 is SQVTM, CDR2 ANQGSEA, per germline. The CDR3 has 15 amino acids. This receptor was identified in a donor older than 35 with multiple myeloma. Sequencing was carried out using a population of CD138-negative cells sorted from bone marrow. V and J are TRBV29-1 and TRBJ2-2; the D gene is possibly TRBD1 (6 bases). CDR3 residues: CSAPDSPKATGELFF. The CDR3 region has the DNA TGCAGCGCTCCGGACAGCCCCAAAGCAACCGGGGAGCTGTTTTTT.